A selection of T cell receptor beta chains follows, all from one sample in a study of CD8+CD57+ T cells in acquired aplastic anemia. TCRdb itself ran the reads through MiXCR, one entry per CDR3 protein. This table has 450,000 to 600,000 distinct CDR3 sequences, about a third appearing once. Material for sequencing was sorted CD4+, CD8+, or CD8+CD57+ T cells (not recorded which) from PBMCs. The receptors stem from a human donor with aplastic anemia. CDR3s include the opening cysteine and the closing phenylalanine or tryptophan. The D gene is left open where the match is weak. Not every row has a clone size; where given, it reads once, few, many or a size class.

D: NA
J: TRBJ2-7
V: TRBV7-9
size: many
CDR3: CASSLEIGSYEQYF
DNA: TGTGCCAGCAGCTTAGAGATAGGCTCCTACGAGCAGTACTTC

D: NA
J: TRBJ1-3
V: TRBV2
size: many
CDR3: CASSELGPLLDF
DNA: TGTGCCAGCAGTGAATTGGGACCCTTATTGGATTTT

D: NA
J: TRBJ1-3
V: TRBV7-8
size: once
CDR3: CASSLESSHSGNTIYF
DNA: TGTGCCAGCAGCTTAGAAAGCAGCCACTCTGGAAACACCATATATTTT

D: TRBD1
J: TRBJ2-3
V: TRBV20-1
size: NA
CDR3: CSARDQGAWYTDTQYF
DNA: TGCAGTGCTAGAGATCAGGGGGCGTGGTACACAGATACGCAGTATTTT

D: NA
J: TRBJ1-2
V: TRBV9
size: many
CDR3: CASSGGIGSYGYTF
DNA: TGTGCCAGCAGCGGGGGGATCGGGTCTTATGGCTACACCTTC

D: TRBD1
J: TRBJ1-1
V: TRBV5-1
size: few
CDR3: CASSLQGAGDTEAFF
DNA: TGCGCCAGCAGCCTACAGGGGGCGGGGGACACTGAAGCTTTCTTT

D: NA
J: TRBJ1-2
V: TRBV5-1
size: many
CDR3: CASSQDSQFYGYTF
DNA: TGCGCCAGCAGCCAGGACAGCCAATTTTATGGCTACACCTTC

D: TRBD1
J: TRBJ2-7
V: TRBV7-8
size: many
CDR3: CASSSRDRGSYGQYF
DNA: TGTGCCAGCAGCTCCCGGGACAGGGGCTCCTACGGGCAGTACTTC

D: TRBD1
J: TRBJ1-2
V: TRBV20-1
size: many
CDR3: CSAPDRGDYGYTF
DNA: TGCAGTGCGCCAGACAGGGGAGACTATGGCTACACCTTC

D: NA
J: TRBJ2-2
V: TRBV12-3/TRBV12-4
size: NA
CDR3: CASSLDRENTGELFF
DNA: TGTGCCAGCAGTTTAGATCGGGAGAACACCGGGGAGCTGTTTTTT

D: NA
J: TRBJ1-4
V: TRBV10-3
size: few
CDR3: CASSERAVYEKLFF
DNA: TGTGCCAGCAGTGAGAGGGCGGTGTACGAAAAACTGTTTTTT

D: NA
J: TRBJ1-2
V: TRBV28
size: NA
CDR3: CASSPTWTESYGYTF
DNA: TGTGCCAGCAGTCCCACCTGGACGGAAAGCTATGGCTACACCTTC

D: TRBD1
J: TRBJ1-2
V: TRBV6-1
size: many
CDR3: CASSRGTAPNYGYTF
DNA: TGTGCCAGCAGCCGAGGGACAGCCCCTAACTATGGCTACACCTTC

D: NA
J: TRBJ2-3
V: TRBV12-3/TRBV12-4
size: few
CDR3: CASRGSGTDTQYF
DNA: TGTGCCAGCAGGGGTAGTGGCACAGATACGCAGTATTTT